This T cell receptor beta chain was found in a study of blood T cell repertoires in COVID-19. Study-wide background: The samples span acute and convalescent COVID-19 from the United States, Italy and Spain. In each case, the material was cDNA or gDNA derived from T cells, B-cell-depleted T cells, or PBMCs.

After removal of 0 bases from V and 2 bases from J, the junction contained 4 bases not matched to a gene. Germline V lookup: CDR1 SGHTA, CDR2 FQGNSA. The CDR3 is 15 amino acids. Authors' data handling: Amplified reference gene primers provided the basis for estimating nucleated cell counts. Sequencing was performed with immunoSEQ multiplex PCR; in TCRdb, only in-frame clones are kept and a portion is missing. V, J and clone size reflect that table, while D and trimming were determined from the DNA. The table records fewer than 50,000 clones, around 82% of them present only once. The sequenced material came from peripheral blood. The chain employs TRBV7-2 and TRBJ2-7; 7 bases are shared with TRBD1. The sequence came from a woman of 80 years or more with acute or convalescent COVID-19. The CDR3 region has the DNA TGTGCCAGCAGCTTAGCGAGTGGACAGGCCTACGAGCAGTACTTC. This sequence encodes CASSLASGQAYEQYF. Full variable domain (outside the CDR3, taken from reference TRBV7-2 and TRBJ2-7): GAGVSQSPSNKVTEKGKDVELRCDPISGHTALYWYRQSLGQGLEFLIYFQGNSAPDKSGLPSDRFSAERTGGSVSTLTIQRTQQEDSAVYLCASSLASGQAYEQYFGPGTRLTVT.